This is a list of T cell receptor beta chains from one sample in a study of blood T cell repertoires in COVID-19. Some clones are missing from TCRdb's copy, which holds only in-frame ones; the method was immunoSEQ multiplex PCR. The sample has 100,000 or so clones, around 92% seen once; the top ten hold roughly 6.4%. Sequencing was done on a sample of peripheral blood. Source of these receptors: a woman aged 55-70 years with active COVID-19. The CDR3 runs from the conserved cysteine through the conserved F or W. A D gene is named only where the DNA matches it firmly. Size tells how often a clone was seen (once, few, many) or the class of an expanded clone, and some rows leave it out.

cdr3_length: 16; d_call: .; v_call: TRBV4-1; j_call: TRBJ2-3; clone_size: .; cdr3_aa: CASSQAPGSGTDTQYF; cdr3_nt: TGCGCCAGCAGCCAAGCCCCCGGGAGTGGAACAGATACGCAGTATTTT
cdr3_length: 16; d_call: TRBD2; v_call: TRBV19; j_call: TRBJ2-1; clone_size: .; cdr3_aa: CASSIRGGLADNEQFF; cdr3_nt: TGTGCCAGTAGTATCCGGGGGGGACTAGCCGACAATGAGCAGTTCTTC
cdr3_length: 14; d_call: .; v_call: TRBV3-1/TRBV3-2; j_call: TRBJ2-7; clone_size: .; cdr3_aa: CASSSRGHSYEQYF; cdr3_nt: TGTGCCAGCAGCTCCCGGGGTCATTCCTACGAGCAGTACTTC
cdr3_length: 14; d_call: TRBD1; v_call: TRBV7-2; j_call: TRBJ2-5; clone_size: .; cdr3_aa: CASSLGGTGETQYF; cdr3_nt: TGTGCCAGCAGCTTAGGCGGGACAGGAGAGACCCAGTACTTC
cdr3_length: 15; d_call: .; v_call: TRBV25-1; j_call: TRBJ1-5; clone_size: few; cdr3_aa: CASSAGSQMNQPQHF; cdr3_nt: TGTGCCAGCAGTGCCGGGTCGCAGATGAATCAGCCCCAGCATTTT
cdr3_length: 12; d_call: TRBD2; v_call: TRBV28; j_call: TRBJ2-2; clone_size: .; cdr3_aa: CASNGRGGQLFF; cdr3_nt: TGTGCCAGCAATGGGAGGGGCGGGCAGCTGTTTTTT
cdr3_length: 15; d_call: .; v_call: TRBV19; j_call: TRBJ2-3; clone_size: .; cdr3_aa: CASSGAAGPTDTQYF; cdr3_nt: TGTGCCAGTAGTGGGGCAGCGGGTCCCACAGATACGCAGTATTTT
cdr3_length: 16; d_call: .; v_call: TRBV28; j_call: TRBJ2-6; clone_size: .; cdr3_aa: CTSSLRGIRTANVLTF; cdr3_nt: TGTACCAGCAGTTTACGGGGAATCAGAACGGCCAACGTCCTGACTTTC
cdr3_length: 15; d_call: TRBD2; v_call: TRBV5-4; j_call: TRBJ2-3; clone_size: .; cdr3_aa: CASSLRLAETDTQYF; cdr3_nt: TGTGCCAGCAGCTTGAGGCTAGCGGAGACAGATACGCAGTATTTT
cdr3_length: 15; d_call: .; v_call: TRBV25-1; j_call: TRBJ1-4; clone_size: .; cdr3_aa: CASSEYGGPREKLFF; cdr3_nt: TGTGCCAGCAGTGAATATGGAGGACCACGGGAAAAACTGTTTTTT
cdr3_length: 15; d_call: .; v_call: TRBV7-9; j_call: TRBJ1-1; clone_size: .; cdr3_aa: CASSLGWQGGTEAFF; cdr3_nt: TGTGCCAGCAGCTTAGGCTGGCAGGGAGGAACTGAAGCTTTCTTT
cdr3_length: 15; d_call: .; v_call: TRBV18; j_call: TRBJ2-2; clone_size: .; cdr3_aa: CASSPRQGNSGELFF; cdr3_nt: TGTGCCAGCTCACCACGGCAGGGCAATAGCGGGGAGCTGTTTTTT
cdr3_length: 15; d_call: TRBD1; v_call: TRBV18; j_call: TRBJ1-5; clone_size: .; cdr3_aa: CASSPSRGLGQPQHF; cdr3_nt: TGTGCCAGCTCACCATCCAGGGGGCTAGGGCAGCCCCAGCATTTT
cdr3_length: 14; d_call: .; v_call: TRBV6-1; j_call: TRBJ2-6; clone_size: .; cdr3_aa: CASSERAGANVLTF; cdr3_nt: TGTGCCAGCAGTGAGAGGGCTGGGGCCAACGTCCTGACTTTC
cdr3_length: 16; d_call: TRBD1; v_call: TRBV6-5; j_call: TRBJ1-1; clone_size: .; cdr3_aa: CASSYRPGTGNTEAFF; cdr3_nt: TGTGCCAGCAGTTACCGTCCCGGGACAGGGAACACTGAAGCTTTCTTT
cdr3_length: 15; d_call: TRBD1; v_call: TRBV5-5; j_call: TRBJ1-5; clone_size: .; cdr3_aa: CASSHGTGPNQPQHF; cdr3_nt: TGTGCCAGCAGTCATGGGACAGGGCCGAATCAGCCCCAGCATTTT
cdr3_length: 13; d_call: TRBD1; v_call: TRBV28; j_call: TRBJ1-2; clone_size: once; cdr3_aa: CASSETGGRGYTF; cdr3_nt: TGTGCCAGCAGTGAAACAGGGGGTCGGGGCTACACCTTC
cdr3_length: 14; d_call: .; v_call: TRBV28; j_call: TRBJ1-1; clone_size: .; cdr3_aa: CASSGTGGVTEAFF; cdr3_nt: TGTGCCAGCAGTGGGACGGGCGGGGTCACTGAAGCTTTCTTT
cdr3_length: 16; d_call: TRBD2; v_call: TRBV29-1; j_call: TRBJ2-2; clone_size: .; cdr3_aa: CSVRPGGPANTGELFF; cdr3_nt: TGCAGCGTTCGACCGGGAGGGCCTGCGAACACCGGGGAGCTGTTTTTT
cdr3_length: 16; d_call: .; v_call: TRBV3-1/TRBV3-2; j_call: TRBJ1-3; clone_size: .; cdr3_aa: CASSVTPTTGGNTIYF; cdr3_nt: TGTGCCAGCAGCGTAACCCCGACAACAGGTGGAAACACCATATATTTT
cdr3_length: 15; d_call: .; v_call: TRBV7-9; j_call: TRBJ2-1; clone_size: .; cdr3_aa: CASSLGSGSYNEQFF; cdr3_nt: TGTGCCAGCAGCTTAGGTAGCGGTTCCTACAATGAGCAGTTCTTC
cdr3_length: 16; d_call: TRBD2; v_call: TRBV25-1; j_call: TRBJ2-5; clone_size: .; cdr3_aa: CASSEGPISGRETQYF; cdr3_nt: TGTGCCAGCAGTGAAGGCCCCATTAGCGGGAGAGAGACCCAGTACTTC
cdr3_length: 12; d_call: TRBD2; v_call: TRBV5-6; j_call: TRBJ2-3; clone_size: .; cdr3_aa: CASSRRLAGEDF; cdr3_nt: TGTGCCAGCAGCCGCAGACTAGCGGGGGAGGATTTT
cdr3_length: 20; d_call: TRBD2; v_call: TRBV19; j_call: TRBJ2-2; clone_size: .; cdr3_aa: CASSIELGRGGMYSPGELFF; cdr3_nt: TGTGCCAGTAGTATCGAGCTTGGGCGGGGGGGCATGTATAGTCCCGGGGAGCTGTTTTTT
cdr3_length: 13; d_call: TRBD2; v_call: TRBV6-1; j_call: TRBJ2-1; clone_size: .; cdr3_aa: CASSEIGRDEQFF; cdr3_nt: TGTGCCAGCAGTGAAATTGGGAGGGATGAGCAGTTCTTC
cdr3_length: 14; d_call: .; v_call: TRBV2; j_call: TRBJ2-7; clone_size: .; cdr3_aa: CASSQTRLSYEQYF; cdr3_nt: TGTGCCAGCAGTCAGACTAGACTTTCCTACGAGCAGTACTTC
cdr3_length: 15; d_call: TRBD2; v_call: TRBV30; j_call: TRBJ2-1; clone_size: .; cdr3_aa: CAWRAGTSLWNEQFF; cdr3_nt: TGTGCCTGGAGGGCCGGGACTAGCCTTTGGAATGAGCAGTTCTTC
cdr3_length: 16; d_call: .; v_call: TRBV11-2; j_call: TRBJ2-7; clone_size: .; cdr3_aa: CASSLAASRRSHEQYF; cdr3_nt: TGTGCCAGCAGCTTAGCGGCCAGCCGGAGGTCTCACGAGCAGTACTTC
cdr3_length: 15; d_call: TRBD1; v_call: TRBV9; j_call: TRBJ1-2; clone_size: .; cdr3_aa: CASSIRQGFNYGYTF; cdr3_nt: TGTGCCAGCAGCATTAGACAGGGGTTCAACTATGGCTACACCTTC
cdr3_length: 14; d_call: TRBD1; v_call: TRBV28; j_call: TRBJ1-1; clone_size: .; cdr3_aa: CASRTTGVGTEAFF; cdr3_nt: TGTGCCAGCAGGACAACAGGGGTCGGGACTGAAGCTTTCTTT
cdr3_length: 15; d_call: TRBD1; v_call: TRBV6-5; j_call: TRBJ1-4; clone_size: .; cdr3_aa: CASRGGQGLAEKLFF; cdr3_nt: TGTGCCAGCAGGGGCGGACAGGGCTTGGCTGAAAAACTGTTTTTT
cdr3_length: 14; d_call: .; v_call: TRBV5-1; j_call: TRBJ1-3; clone_size: .; cdr3_aa: CASSLDRGGNTIYF; cdr3_nt: TGCGCCAGCAGCTTGGATAGGGGAGGAAACACCATATATTTT
cdr3_length: 15; d_call: TRBD2; v_call: TRBV11-1; j_call: TRBJ2-1; clone_size: .; cdr3_aa: CASSLDPGGPNEQFF; cdr3_nt: TGTGCCAGCAGCTTAGATCCGGGAGGGCCGAATGAGCAGTTCTTC
cdr3_length: 16; d_call: TRBD2; v_call: TRBV7-2; j_call: TRBJ2-5; clone_size: .; cdr3_aa: CASSPGLAGGAETQYF; cdr3_nt: TGTGCCAGCAGCCCCGGACTAGCGGGGGGGGCAGAGACCCAGTACTTC
cdr3_length: 13; d_call: .; v_call: TRBV12-3/TRBV12-4; j_call: TRBJ1-2; clone_size: .; cdr3_aa: CASQAGGLYGYTF; cdr3_nt: TGTGCCAGCCAAGCCGGGGGTCTATATGGCTACACCTTC
cdr3_length: 15; d_call: .; v_call: TRBV6-1; j_call: TRBJ1-6; clone_size: .; cdr3_aa: CASSESPRYNSPLHF; cdr3_nt: TGTGCCAGCAGTGAATCGCCCAGGTACAATTCACCCCTCCACTTT
cdr3_length: 18; d_call: .; v_call: TRBV10-2; j_call: TRBJ2-1; clone_size: .; cdr3_aa: CASSARDWIRSSYNEQFF; cdr3_nt: TGCGCCAGCAGTGCTCGGGACTGGATTAGGAGCTCCTACAATGAGCAGTTCTTC
cdr3_length: 14; d_call: .; v_call: TRBV7-9; j_call: TRBJ1-5; clone_size: .; cdr3_aa: CASSLASGDQPQHF; cdr3_nt: TGTGCCAGCAGCTTAGCGTCCGGGGATCAGCCCCAGCATTTT
cdr3_length: 16; d_call: TRBD2; v_call: TRBV5-5; j_call: TRBJ2-1; clone_size: .; cdr3_aa: CASSLDGGFTYNEQFF; cdr3_nt: TGTGCCAGCAGCTTGGACGGGGGGTTTACCTACAATGAGCAGTTCTTC